This note documents a single T cell receptor (beta chain) sequence. This record belongs to a study of blood T cell repertoires in COVID-19. Profiling relied on immunoSEQ multiplex PCR, and the TCRdb table lists in-frame clones only, not all of them. The sample has some 100,000 clones, about four fifths seen once; the top ten hold under 11%. The CDR3 is made up of 14 amino acids. Trimming stripped 5 bases from V and 0 bases from J, with 10 bases between. Germline V lookup: CDR1 SGHTA, CDR2 FQGNSA. The rearrangement joins TRBV7-2 to TRBJ1-2; the D gene is possibly TRBD1 (5 bases). This sequence was found in a human donor in a cohort sampled during active COVID-19. The sequenced sample consisted of peripheral blood. Here the CDR3 DNA reads TGTGCCAGCAGCCCGACAGCCTCTAACTATGGCTACACCTTC. It codes for CASSPTASNYGYTF.